These 25 T cell receptor beta chains were sequenced from one sample in a study of cytomegalovirus exposure and HLA in healthy donors. Clones were read by immunoSEQ multiplex PCR, and TCRdb kept only the in-frame ones, dropping some. The table includes some 66,000 clones, approximately 96% detected once. Sequencing used PBMCs. All receptors derive from a woman aged 18-30 years in good health and CMV-seropositive.

The chain couples TRBV13 to TRBJ2-3, with D possibly being TRBD2 (5 bases). This CDR3 has 16 amino acids. The V end lost 0 bases, the J end lost 2 bases, and 12 bases lay between the germline ends. Germline CDR1 reads PRHDT; CDR2 reads FYEKMQ (reference sequence). The CDR3 DNA reads TGTGCCAGCAGCTTAGGGAGCGGAACCCTCACAGATACGCAGTATTTT. It is translated as CASSLGSGTLTDTQYF. The full variable domain, completed using reference TRBV13 and TRBJ2-3, is AAGVIQSPRHLIKEKRETATLKCYPIPRHDTVYWYQQGPGQDPQFLISFYEKMQSDKGSIPDRFSAQQFSDYHSELNMSSLELGDSALYFCASSLGSGTLTDTQYFGPGTRLTVL.

The chain combines TRBV28 with TRBJ2-2; perhaps TRBD2 as D (6 bases). CDR1 MDHEN and CDR2 SYDVKM come from the germline V gene. The V and J ends lost 4 bases and 6 bases respectively, with 15 bases between them. The CDR3 length is 15 residues. CDR3 DNA: TGTGCCAGCAGTTCTCCGGGACTCGGGGCCGGGGAGCTGTTTTTT. Residues: CASSSPGLGAGELFF. The variable domain in full, completed from reference TRBV28 and TRBJ2-2, reads DVKVTQSSRYLVKRTGEKVFLECVQDMDHENMFWYRQDPGLGLRLIYFSYDVKMKEKGDIPEGYSVSREKKERFSLILESASTNQTSMYLCASSSPGLGAGELFFGEGSRLTVL.

The chain couples TRBV7-2 to TRBJ1-5; 10 bases match TRBD1. J was trimmed by 2 bases and V by 4 bases; bases with no gene match: 11. This CDR3 has 18 residues. Germline lookup yields CDR1 SGHTA and CDR2 FQGNSA. CDR3 DNA: TGTGCCAGCAGCTCGTATGGACAGGGGGTGGTTGGCAATCAGCCCCAGCATTTT. Translating it yields CASSSYGQGVVGNQPQHF.

The rearrangement links TRBV7-9 to TRBJ1-1; D might be TRBD1 (5 bases). V was clipped by 1 base and J by 6 bases, with 15 bases between them. Germline CDR1 is SEHNR and CDR2 is FQNEAQ (reference sequence). The CDR3 sequence is 15 residues long. The CDR3 is CASSLGQGNVAEAFF. The CDR3 nucleotides are TGTGCCAGCAGCTTAGGTCAGGGTAACGTCGCTGAAGCTTTCTTT.

This chain links TRBV23-1 with TRBJ2-1; 10 bases are a match to TRBD2. TRBV23-1 is an ORF, with its function uncertain. The CDR3 length is 12 residues. The V segment lost 10 bases and the J segment 7 bases; nucleotides outside the gene matches: 4. The CDR3 region has the DNA TGCGCCACTAGCGGGAGTGGGAATGAGCAGTTCTTC. Amino acids: CATSGSGNEQFF.

The chain employs TRBV5-1 and TRBJ2-7; 11 bases fit TRBD1. The germline gives CDR1 SGHRS, CDR2 YFSETQ. This CDR3 contains 15 residues. Germline trimming cut 4 bases from V and 7 bases from J; bases unmatched to any gene: 10. CDR3 in DNA: TGCGCCAGCAGCACCGGAGGACAGGGGGCGTGGGAGCAGTACTTC. It specifies CASSTGGQGAWEQYF.

The chain is built from TRBV18 and TRBJ1-5, with TRBD1 matching 11 bases. The CDR3 totals 16 residues. With V trimmed by 3 bases and J by 1 base, 2 bases remained unmatched. Germline V gene data show CDR1 as KGHSH and CDR2 as LQKENI. The CDR3 region is CASSPGTGGSNQPQHF. The CDR3 nucleotides read TGTGCCAGCTCACCGGGGACAGGGGGGAGCAATCAGCCCCAGCATTTT. Full variable domain (missing parts from reference TRBV18 and TRBJ1-5): NAGVMQNPRHLVRRRGQEARLRCSPMKGHSHVYWYRQLPEEGLKFMVYLQKENIIDESGMPKERFSAEFPKEGPSILRIQQVVRGDSAAYFCASSPGTGGSNQPQHFGDGTRLSIL.

V and J are TRBV5-4 and TRBJ1-1, with 10 positions matching TRBD1. CDR1 is SGHNT, CDR2 YYREEE, per germline (reference sequence). The CDR3 runs to 15 residues. Unmatched junction bases numbered 5, after V lost 3 bases and J lost 3 bases. The CDR3: CASSSIGQGDTEAFF. DNA of the CDR3: TGTGCCAGCAGCTCGATCGGACAGGGGGACACTGAAGCTTTCTTT.

The gene calls are TRBV6-5 and TRBJ1-2; 7 nucleotides align to TRBD1. This CDR3 comprises 14 residues. Germline assignment: CDR1 MNHEY and CDR2 SVGAGI. Trimming at V came to 2 bases and at J to 5 bases, leaving 5 bases not matched to a gene. The CDR3 here is CASSYKQGGYGYTF. The CDR3 DNA sequence: TGTGCCAGCAGTTACAAGCAGGGGGGATATGGCTACACCTTC.

This sequence joins TRBV5-1 and TRBJ1-4; 7 bases align to TRBD1. This CDR3 is built from 17 residues. CDR1 and CDR2 from the germline V gene are SGHRS and YFSETQ. J was trimmed by 4 bases and V by 0 bases; bases with no gene match: 9. CDR3 sequence (DNA): TGCGCCAGCAGCTTGGGGGACAGAAGGAACTATAATGAAAAACTGTTTTTT. This sequence encodes CASSLGDRRNYNEKLFF.

The rearrangement links TRBV30 to TRBJ1-2, with TRBD1 matching over 8 bases. This CDR3 has 14 amino acids. Per germline, CDR1 GTSNPN and CDR2 SVGIG (reference sequence). After removal of 4 bases from V and 6 bases from J, the junction contained 10 bases not matched to a gene. CDR3 bases: TGTGCCTGGAAACTCGACAGGGGTGGAAATGGCTACACCTTC. Translated, it gives CAWKLDRGGNGYTF.

This chain connects TRBV6-5 to TRBJ1-4; TRBD1 matches 8 bases. J gave up 3 bases and V 2 bases, and 2 bases lay outside the gene matches. There are 15 residues in the CDR3. Germline assignment: CDR1 MNHEY and CDR2 SVGAGI. The chain's CDR3 is CASSYRTGPNEKLFF. Here the CDR3 DNA reads TGTGCCAGCAGTTACCGGACAGGGCCTAATGAAAAACTGTTTTTT.

This sequence joins TRBV28 and TRBJ2-7; weak D call: TRBD1 (6 bases). CDR1 MDHEN and CDR2 SYDVKM come from the germline V gene. V was trimmed by 6 bases and J by 4 bases, leaving 13 bases between them. This CDR3 has 13 residues. The CDR3 sequence is CASRRDRRYEQYF. The CDR3 coding sequence is TGTGCCAGCAGAAGAGACAGGCGGTACGAGCAGTACTTC.

The V and J genes are TRBV28 and TRBJ1-1, with a possible D match to TRBD1 (5 bases). CDR3 length: 11 amino acids. The ends were cut back, 4 bases at V and 12 bases at J, with 12 bases in the middle. CDR1 is MDHEN and CDR2 is SYDVKM in the germline V gene. CDR3 DNA sequence: TGTGCCAGCAGTTCTCCCAGGGTTTCTTTCTTT. Amino acids: CASSSPRVSFF.

The chain joins TRBV2 to TRBJ2-7; TRBD2 matches at 15 bases. J lost 5 bases, V lost 6 bases, and 2 bases had no gene match. This CDR3 has 14 amino acids. The germline CDR1 and CDR2 sequences are SNHLY and FYNNEI. The CDR3 DNA reads TGTGCCAGCAGGGGGACTAGCGGGAGGAACGAGCAGTACTTC. Its protein is CASRGTSGRNEQYF.

This rearrangement joins TRBV6-4 to TRBJ2-2; TRBD2 aligns across 10 bases. CDR3 length: 14 residues. Germline CDR1 reads MRHNA; CDR2 reads SNTAGT. The V and J ends lost 6 bases and 7 bases, in that order; junction bases with no gene match: 5. Here the CDR3 DNA reads TGTGCCAGCAGAACTAGCGGGACCGTCGGGGAGCTGTTTTTT. Amino acid sequence: CASRTSGTVGELFF.

V and J are TRBV27 and TRBJ2-1; 7 positions match TRBD2. Germline CDR1 is MNHEY and CDR2 is SMNVEV (reference sequence). This CDR3 comprises 14 residues. The junction had 3 bases not matched to a gene; V was cut back by 5 bases and J by 2 bases. CDR3 protein: CASSRGSPYNEQFF. The CDR3 DNA sequence: TGTGCCAGCAGTCGCGGGAGCCCCTACAATGAGCAGTTCTTC.

This chain uses TRBV28 with TRBJ2-7; 9 bases line up with TRBD1. J lost 5 bases, V lost 4 bases, and 9 bases had no gene match. The CDR3 is 15 amino acids. Germline values: CDR1 MDHEN, CDR2 SYDVKM. The CDR3: CASSSLQGADNEQYF. CDR3 DNA sequence: TGTGCCAGCAGTTCTCTACAGGGGGCGGACAACGAGCAGTACTTC. The complete variable domain, with remaining parts taken from reference TRBV28 and TRBJ2-7, reads DVKVTQSSRYLVKRTGEKVFLECVQDMDHENMFWYRQDPGLGLRLIYFSYDVKMKEKGDIPEGYSVSREKKERFSLILESASTNQTSMYLCASSSLQGADNEQYFGPGTRLTVT.

This sequence joins TRBV13 and TRBJ2-7; 7 bases fit TRBD2. V lost 1 base and J lost 7; bases outside the gene matches: 13. Germline V gene sequence: CDR1 PRHDT, CDR2 FYEKMQ (reference sequence). The CDR3 totals 16 residues. CDR3 DNA sequence: TGTGCCAGCAGCTTAGACCAAGGCGGTGGGGGGGGAGAGCAGTACTTC. This codes for CASSLDQGGGGGEQYF.

In regard to this clone: Other DNA sequences in this specimen translate into the identical CDR3. The chain combines TRBV5-6 with TRBJ1-1, with D maybe TRBD1 (6 bases). Trimming took off 1 base at V and 11 bases at J, with 15 bases between the two ends. In germline, CDR1 is SGHDT, CDR2 YYEEEE. The CDR3 sequence is 13 residues long. The CDR3 is CASSLSGEVGAFF. CDR3 nucleotide sequence: TGTGCCAGCAGCTTGTCAGGGGAAGTTGGCGCTTTCTTT.

In its sample, this clone was seen once. This sequence joins TRBV10-3 and TRBJ2-1; 9 bases agree with TRBD2. V lost 10 bases to trimming and J lost 6 bases; unmatched junction nucleotides: 19. This CDR3 has 17 amino acids. The V gene's germline CDR1 is ENHRY and CDR2 SYGVKD. The chain's CDR3 is CATQRVSSGVGFNEQFF. CDR3 DNA: TGTGCCACACAACGGGTGTCTAGCGGGGTCGGCTTCAATGAGCAGTTCTTC.

This clone is a singleton in its sample. V and J are TRBV10-3 and TRBJ2-7, with D maybe TRBD1 (5 bases). The CDR3 is 14 amino acids. Per the germline V gene, CDR1 is ENHRY and CDR2 is SYGVKD. V was pared by 4 bases and J by 0 bases, with 10 bases between. CDR3 sequence (DNA): TGTGCCATCAGTGGCCAGGGTCGCTCCTACGAGCAGTACTTC. It codes for CAISGQGRSYEQYF.

This CDR3 is CASSLVEFSSNLEAFF. CDR3 bases: TGTGCCAGCAGCTTAGTAGAGTTTAGCTCCAACCTTGAAGCTTTCTTT. This chain links TRBV7-2 with TRBJ1-1; D gene uncertain. CDR1 is SGHTA, CDR2 FQGNSA, per germline. V was trimmed by 1 base and J by 7 bases, leaving 19 bases between them. The CDR3 has 16 amino acids.

The chain couples TRBV29-1 to TRBJ1-1; D ambiguous. V lost 5 bases and J lost 6, with 7 bases in between. The CDR3 sequence is 10 residues long. Germline V lookup: CDR1 SQVTM, CDR2 ANQGSEA. CDR3 nucleotides: TGCAGCGTTTGGGGAGCTGAAGCTTTCTTT. Its protein is CSVWGAEAFF.

CDR3 sequence: CASSLRPIGETQYF. The CDR3 DNA is TGTGCCAGCAGCTTGCGACCAATCGGGGAGACCCAGTACTTC. The rearrangement uses TRBV5-6 and TRBJ2-5; D remains unclear. V was trimmed by 1 base and J by 5 bases, leaving 12 bases between them. There are 14 residues in the CDR3. Germline V gene data show CDR1 as SGHDT and CDR2 as YYEEEE.